The rows below give T cell receptor beta chains drawn from one sample of a study of blood T cell repertoires in COVID-19. The data were produced by immunoSEQ multiplex PCR, yet TCRdb's version contains in-frame clones alone and is incomplete. Of tens of thousands of clones detected, 86% appear once; the ten largest clones hold about 8.1%. The sample was peripheral blood. These receptors came from a man aged 25-45 years with acute or convalescent COVID-19. Each CDR3 is given with its conserved first and last residue. Fields, in order: V gene, clone size, D gene, J gene, CDR3 protein, CDR3 DNA. The D gene is left open where the match is weak. For some rows the clone size is stated as once, few or many, or as a class when expanded; others skip it.

V gene: TRBV18
clone size: NA
D gene: TRBD1
J gene: TRBJ1-5
CDR3 protein: CASSLQGAQPQHF
CDR3 DNA: TGTGCCAGCTCACTCCAGGGGGCTCAGCCCCAGCATTTT

V gene: TRBV11-2
clone size: NA
D gene: TRBD2
J gene: TRBJ2-5
CDR3 protein: CASSLAPAGEWIETQYF
CDR3 DNA: TGTGCCAGCAGCTTAGCCCCAGCGGGAGAATGGATAGAGACCCAGTACTTC

V gene: TRBV25-1
clone size: NA
D gene: NA
J gene: TRBJ1-1
CDR3 protein: CASSETANTEAFF
CDR3 DNA: TGTGCCAGCAGTGAGACAGCGAACACTGAAGCTTTCTTT

V gene: TRBV12-3/TRBV12-4
clone size: NA
D gene: TRBD2
J gene: TRBJ2-5
CDR3 protein: CASSLGEGETQYF
CDR3 DNA: TGTGCCAGCAGTTTAGGGGAGGGGGAGACCCAGTACTTC

V gene: TRBV4-1
clone size: NA
D gene: NA
J gene: TRBJ2-3
CDR3 protein: CASSQVETDTQYF
CDR3 DNA: TGCGCCAGCAGCCAAGTCGAGACAGATACGCAGTATTTT

V gene: TRBV4-2
clone size: NA
D gene: TRBD2
J gene: TRBJ2-7
CDR3 protein: CASSQAGGDEQYF
CDR3 DNA: TGTGCCAGCAGCCAAGCGGGGGGTGACGAGCAGTACTTC

V gene: TRBV10-2
clone size: NA
D gene: TRBD2
J gene: TRBJ2-4
CDR3 protein: CASSESRGLAGNIQYF
CDR3 DNA: TGCGCCAGCAGTGAGTCGAGGGGACTAGCGGGAAACATTCAGTACTTC

V gene: TRBV19
clone size: NA
D gene: NA
J gene: TRBJ2-2
CDR3 protein: CASIVGTGELFF
CDR3 DNA: TGTGCCAGTATCGTCGGCACCGGGGAGCTGTTTTTT

V gene: TRBV7-2
clone size: once
D gene: NA
J gene: TRBJ2-1
CDR3 protein: CASSLLNNEQFF
CDR3 DNA: TGTGCCAGCAGCCTCCTTAACAATGAGCAGTTCTTC

V gene: TRBV6-5
clone size: NA
D gene: TRBD2
J gene: TRBJ2-2
CDR3 protein: CASSYTSGNTGELFF
CDR3 DNA: TGTGCCAGCAGTTATACTAGCGGAAACACCGGGGAGCTGTTTTTT

V gene: TRBV28
clone size: NA
D gene: NA
J gene: TRBJ1-6
CDR3 protein: CASSLGQQADSPLHF
CDR3 DNA: TGTGCCAGCAGTCTCGGACAGCAGGCGGATTCACCCCTCCACTTT

V gene: TRBV2
clone size: NA
D gene: NA
J gene: TRBJ2-5
CDR3 protein: CASSEGPARKTQYF
CDR3 DNA: TGTGCCAGCAGTGAAGGGCCGGCGAGGAAGACCCAGTACTTC

V gene: TRBV4-1
clone size: once
D gene: TRBD2
J gene: TRBJ2-3
CDR3 protein: CASSQVTSGDTQYF
CDR3 DNA: TGCGCCAGCAGCCAAGTGACTAGCGGAGATACGCAGTATTTT

V gene: TRBV6-5
clone size: NA
D gene: TRBD1
J gene: TRBJ1-1
CDR3 protein: CASSRTGPTEAFF
CDR3 DNA: TGTGCCAGCAGCCGGACAGGGCCAACTGAAGCTTTCTTT

V gene: TRBV11-1
clone size: NA
D gene: NA
J gene: TRBJ1-1
CDR3 protein: CASRLWTDEAFF
CDR3 DNA: TGTGCCAGCAGGTTGTGGACAGACGAAGCTTTCTTT

V gene: TRBV3-1/TRBV3-2
clone size: NA
D gene: NA
J gene: TRBJ2-1
CDR3 protein: CASSHVLGGAATSNNEQFF
CDR3 DNA: TGTGCCAGCAGCCACGTGTTAGGGGGCGCGGCCACTAGCAACAATGAGCAGTTCTTC

V gene: TRBV5-8
clone size: once
D gene: TRBD1
J gene: TRBJ1-4
CDR3 protein: CASSHHTGTGGEKLFF
CDR3 DNA: TGTGCCAGCAGTCACCACACCGGGACAGGGGGTGAAAAACTGTTTTTT

V gene: TRBV7-3
clone size: NA
D gene: TRBD2
J gene: TRBJ2-2
CDR3 protein: CASSLTGTSGSTGELFF
CDR3 DNA: TGTGCCAGCAGCTTAACAGGGACTAGCGGGAGTACAGGGGAGCTGTTTTTT

V gene: TRBV30
clone size: NA
D gene: TRBD1
J gene: TRBJ2-4
CDR3 protein: CAWSSRDSKNIQYF
CDR3 DNA: TGTGCCTGGAGTTCCCGGGACAGCAAAAACATTCAGTACTTC

V gene: TRBV6-4
clone size: few
D gene: TRBD2
J gene: TRBJ2-1
CDR3 protein: CASSETSGSHNEQFF
CDR3 DNA: TGTGCCAGCAGTGAGACTAGCGGGTCTCACAATGAGCAGTTCTTC

V gene: TRBV19
clone size: NA
D gene: NA
J gene: TRBJ2-7
CDR3 protein: CASSTSGGGYEQYF
CDR3 DNA: TGTGCCAGTAGTACTAGCGGAGGGGGCTACGAGCAGTACTTC

V gene: TRBV11-3
clone size: NA
D gene: NA
J gene: TRBJ2-7
CDR3 protein: CASSQGSRETYEQYF
CDR3 DNA: TGTGCCAGCAGCCAAGGGAGTAGAGAGACCTACGAGCAGTACTTC

V gene: TRBV2
clone size: NA
D gene: NA
J gene: TRBJ2-4
CDR3 protein: CASSDREGSLGIQYF
CDR3 DNA: TGTGCCAGCAGTGACAGGGAAGGCTCCCTAGGCATTCAGTACTTC

V gene: TRBV19
clone size: NA
D gene: TRBD2
J gene: TRBJ2-7
CDR3 protein: CASSLPGTSHYEQYF
CDR3 DNA: TGTGCCAGTAGTCTTCCCGGGACTAGTCACTACGAGCAGTACTTC

V gene: TRBV12-3/TRBV12-4
clone size: NA
D gene: NA
J gene: TRBJ2-4
CDR3 protein: CASSFGAKNIQYF
CDR3 DNA: TGTGCCAGCAGTTTCGGGGCCAAAAACATTCAGTACTTC

V gene: TRBV5-1
clone size: NA
D gene: NA
J gene: TRBJ1-5
CDR3 protein: CASSLDGELNQPQHF
CDR3 DNA: TGCGCCAGCAGCTTGGACGGGGAACTAAATCAGCCCCAGCATTTT

V gene: TRBV28
clone size: NA
D gene: NA
J gene: TRBJ1-1
CDR3 protein: CASITGNTEAFF
CDR3 DNA: TGTGCCAGTATTACAGGGAACACTGAAGCTTTCTTT

V gene: TRBV11-2
clone size: NA
D gene: NA
J gene: TRBJ2-5
CDR3 protein: CASSLVRDQETQYF
CDR3 DNA: TGTGCCAGCAGCTTAGTTCGGGATCAAGAGACCCAGTACTTC

V gene: TRBV5-1
clone size: once
D gene: TRBD2
J gene: TRBJ2-3
CDR3 protein: CASSPGLVRFTDTQYF
CDR3 DNA: TGCGCCAGCAGCCCTGGACTAGTAAGATTCACAGATACGCAGTATTTT

V gene: TRBV30
clone size: once
D gene: NA
J gene: TRBJ1-2
CDR3 protein: CAWSRSPTGYTF
CDR3 DNA: TGTGCCTGGAGTCGGAGTCCCACGGGCTACACCTTC

V gene: TRBV29-1
clone size: NA
D gene: TRBD2
J gene: TRBJ2-7
CDR3 protein: CSVRLAEIRYEQYF
CDR3 DNA: TGCAGCGTTAGACTAGCGGAGATACGATACGAGCAGTACTTC

V gene: TRBV2
clone size: NA
D gene: NA
J gene: TRBJ2-7
CDR3 protein: CASREGGKGVYEQYF
CDR3 DNA: TGTGCCAGCAGAGAAGGAGGGAAGGGAGTATACGAGCAGTACTTC

V gene: TRBV3-1/TRBV3-2
clone size: NA
D gene: TRBD2
J gene: TRBJ2-3
CDR3 protein: CASKTSGSYSTDTQYF
CDR3 DNA: TGTGCCAGCAAGACTAGCGGGAGCTATAGCACAGATACGCAGTATTTT

V gene: TRBV28
clone size: NA
D gene: NA
J gene: TRBJ2-7
CDR3 protein: CASSSSRDLFYEQYF
CDR3 DNA: TGTGCCAGCAGTTCATCTCGGGACTTGTTCTACGAGCAGTACTTC

V gene: TRBV6-5
clone size: NA
D gene: NA
J gene: TRBJ1-2
CDR3 protein: CASSYSLRDGYTF
CDR3 DNA: TGTGCCAGCAGTTACTCGTTGAGGGATGGCTACACCTTC

V gene: TRBV6-6
clone size: NA
D gene: NA
J gene: TRBJ2-7
CDR3 protein: CATRSGVGEQYF
CDR3 DNA: TGTGCCACCCGGTCTGGAGTCGGCGAGCAGTACTTC

V gene: TRBV12-3/TRBV12-4
clone size: NA
D gene: NA
J gene: TRBJ2-2
CDR3 protein: CASSFTRTGELFF
CDR3 DNA: TGTGCCAGCAGTTTCACTAGGACCGGGGAGCTGTTTTTT

V gene: TRBV3-1/TRBV3-2
clone size: NA
D gene: TRBD2
J gene: TRBJ2-7
CDR3 protein: CASSQDFGGRQYF
CDR3 DNA: TGTGCCAGCAGCCAAGATTTCGGCGGGAGGCAGTACTTC

V gene: TRBV28
clone size: NA
D gene: TRBD1
J gene: TRBJ1-5
CDR3 protein: CASTGGQGGNQPQHF
CDR3 DNA: TGTGCCAGCACCGGGGGACAGGGTGGCAATCAGCCCCAGCATTTT